A single T cell receptor beta chain is shown here with its context. Antigen specificity is unknown. Using immunoSEQ multiplex PCR, the repertoire was profiled, and TCRdb retains in-frame clones only, with some absent. This table holds 54,000 or so clones, roughly nine tenths found once. This sample was taken from a study of Tregs in tolerant kidney transplant recipients. The nonmyeloablative bone marrow transplants came from related graft donors, with transient mixed chimerism. CD4+CD25+CD127- Tregs, CD4+CD25- non-Tregs, CD4 and CD8 cells were sorted. This CDR3 spans 14 amino acids. Germline V gene sequence: CDR1 SGHAT, CDR2 FQNNGV. Overall study findings and caveats: Changing PCR primers prevented nucleotide comparison between some patients' samples. No direct test of biological reproducibility was done here.

V is TRBV11-2 and J is TRBJ2-5, with D maybe TRBD2 (5 bases). The end of the DNA fits TRBJ2-7 better, so the J call may be wrong. This specimen was CD8+ T cells from blood (PBMCs), taken 24 months after the transplant. This clonotype originated in a human patient who received a combined kidney and bone marrow transplant. Some T cells here may be from the graft donor. The chain's CDR3 is CASSPQLGSYEQYF. CDR3 DNA: TGTGCCAGCAGCCCTCAACTAGGTTCCTACGAGCAGTACTTC.